The 21 T cell receptor beta chains given below trace back to one sample, sequenced in a study of human T cells and chemical hapten exposure. The time point was: patch test 3, about 24 weeks after DPC sensitization. Indicated treatment: therapeutic diphenylcyclopropenone sensitization with weekly scalp DPC. TCRdb analysed the RACE reads with MiXCR anew, one entry per CDR3 protein. The sample yields over 65,000 distinct CDR3 sequences, 11% seen once. Sequenced material: whole blood, taken in connection with sensitization to the hapten diphenylcyclopropenone (DPC). These receptors were obtained from a woman aged 45-65 years with alopecia areata. Some clones in this sample may be carry-over from other donors' samples.

The table lists this clonotype with a few counts. This sequence joins TRBV6-5 and TRBJ2-2; TRBD2 agrees at 15 bases. CDR1 is MNHEY, CDR2 SVGAGI, per germline. The J segment lost 7 bases and the V segment lost 6 bases, leaving 9 bases of the junction unmatched. The CDR3 spans 17 residues. The CDR3 sequence is CASRRGTSGRSGGELFF. The CDR3 coding sequence is TGTGCCAGCAGACGGGGGACTAGCGGGAGGTCCGGCGGGGAGCTGTTTTTT.

This clonotype appeared many times. The V call is TRBV7-9, the J call TRBJ2-1; 12 bases map to TRBD2. Germline V gives CDR1 SEHNR, CDR2 FQNEAQ (reference sequence). The CDR3 is 15 residues long. The V and J ends lost 5 bases and 8 bases, in that order; junction bases with no gene match: 7. The CDR3 nucleotides read TGTGCCAGCAGCCCGCCGGGACTAGCGGGTGATGAGCAGTTCTTC. It codes for CASSPPGLAGDEQFF.

The sample holds a few counts of this clonotype. V is TRBV18 and J is TRBJ2-2; TRBD1 agrees at 7 bases. The CDR3 is 16 residues long. V gave up 2 bases and J gave up 0 bases; unmatched junction bases: 3. Per germline, CDR1 KGHSH and CDR2 LQKENI. CDR3 loop: CASSPFDRANTGELFF. For the CDR3, the DNA is TGTGCCAGCTCACCATTCGACAGGGCGAACACCGGGGAGCTGTTTTTT.

This clonotype was detected many times. The rearrangement joins TRBV29-1 to TRBJ2-1; D gene ambiguous. CDR1 and CDR2 from the germline V gene are SQVTM and ANQGSEA. Trimming left V 3 bases short and J 0 bases short, with 12 bases between. The CDR3 consists of 15 residues. In DNA, the CDR3 is TGCAGCGTTGATCGGACGGAAAGCTCCTACAATGAGCAGTTCTTC. Translated, it gives CSVDRTESSYNEQFF.

The chain joins TRBV12-3 or TRBV12-4 to TRBJ2-7; maybe TRBD1 (5 bases). The V end lost 1 base, the J end lost 2 bases, and 9 bases lay between the germline ends. The CDR3 runs to 14 residues. CDR3 nucleotides: TGTGCCAGCAGTTTAGGGGTCAGGGCCTACGAGCAGTACTTC. This gives the protein CASSLGVRAYEQYF.

This clonotype was seen more than once but under ten times. The chain couples TRBV28 to TRBJ2-3; D perhaps matches TRBD2 (7 bases). From germline, CDR1 is MDHEN and CDR2 SYDVKM. Deletions cut 4 bases from V and 8 bases from J, with 25 bases between. The CDR3 has 17 residues. In nucleotides, the CDR3 is TGTGCCAGCAGTTCGGGGGGCGAGGGTCTTCTCCTCGCTACGCAGTATTTT. As protein: CASSSGGEGLLLATQYF.

This clonotype was detected only a few times. This sequence joins TRBV29-1 and TRBJ1-4; D uncertain. The CDR3 covers 12 residues. Per germline, CDR1 SQVTM and CDR2 ANQGSEA. Trimming shortened V by 3 bases and J by 8 bases, and 10 bases separated the two germline ends. In DNA, the CDR3 is TGCAGCGTTGAGACCGAAGGAGAAAAACTGTTTTTT. Its translation: CSVETEGEKLFF. Filled out from reference TRBV29-1 and TRBJ1-4, the complete variable domain reads SAVISQKPSRDICQRGTSLTIQCQVDSQVTMMFWYRQQPGQSLTLIATANQGSEATYESGFVIDKFPISRPNLTFSTLTVSNMSPEDSSIYLCSVETEGEKLFFGSGTQLSVL.

This sequence joins TRBV18 and TRBJ2-3; TRBD1 matches at 7 bases. CDR3 length: 13 amino acids. Germline V lookup: CDR1 KGHSH, CDR2 LQKENI. Trimming took 7 bases from V and 2 from J; bases not matched to a gene: 3. This CDR3 reads CASLGTATDTQYF. The CDR3, as DNA: TGTGCCAGCTTAGGGACAGCCACAGATACGCAGTATTTT.

This clonotype was recorded at least ten times. The rearrangement uses TRBV11-2 and TRBJ2-7; D gene unclear. CDR3 length equals 12 residues. Germline-derived CDR1 and CDR2 are SGHAT and FQNNGV. Trimming took off 3 bases at V and 7 bases at J, with 10 bases between the two ends. In nucleotides, the CDR3 is TGTGCCAGCAGCTTCCCAAGGCGGGAGCAGTACTTC. It translates to CASSFPRREQYF.

The V call is TRBV28, the J call TRBJ2-7; D call uncertain. The CDR3 has 14 residues. V dropped 7 bases and J dropped 6 bases, with 19 bases sitting between them. Germline-derived CDR1 and CDR2 are MDHEN and SYDVKM. DNA for the CDR3: TGTGCCAGCAACCCCGCAGAGTATAGACCCGAGCAGTACTTC. This gives the protein CASNPAEYRPEQYF. Together with reference TRBV28 and TRBJ2-7, the CDR3 gives the full variable domain: DVKVTQSSRYLVKRTGEKVFLECVQDMDHENMFWYRQDPGLGLRLIYFSYDVKMKEKGDIPEGYSVSREKKERFSLILESASTNQTSMYLCASNPAEYRPEQYFGPGTRLTVT.

J is TRBJ2-6 and V is TRBV3-1; D is possibly TRBD1 (6 bases). The CDR3 length is 17 residues. The germline CDR1 and CDR2 sequences are LGHDT and YNNKEL (reference sequence). Trimming took 2 bases from V and 0 from J, leaving 11 bases between them. DNA for the CDR3: TGTGCCAGCAGCCAAAAGGGACAAAGCTCTGGGGCCAACGTCCTGACTTTC. Translated: CASSQKGQSSGANVLTF.

In its sample, this clonotype was seen a few times. The chain combines TRBV6-5 with TRBJ1-1; D is uncertain. V was trimmed by 6 bases and J by 4 bases, leaving 15 bases between them. Germline values: CDR1 MNHEY, CDR2 SVGAGI. This CDR3 spans 14 amino acids. The CDR3, as DNA: TGTGCCAGCAGCCGAAAGGCGGGGATCACTGAAGCTTTCTTT. This codes for CASSRKAGITEAFF.

Written as DNA, the CDR3 is TGTGCCAGCAGCCCGCGGTCGGATACGCAGTATTTT. Translated: CASSPRSDTQYF. The chain links TRBV7-2 to TRBJ2-3; no firm D call. This CDR3 contains 12 residues. CDR1 SGHTA and CDR2 FQGNSA come from the germline V gene. With 5 bases removed from V and 6 bases from J, the gap between germline ends came to 9 bases.

This clonotype was counted at least ten times. The V call is TRBV12-3 or TRBV12-4, the J call TRBJ1-1; the D gene is possibly TRBD1 (6 bases). This CDR3 has 11 amino acids. V was pared by 5 bases and J by 8 bases, with 9 bases between. The CDR3 sequence: CASSPQGEAFF. CDR3 bases: TGTGCCAGCAGTCCCCAGGGGGAAGCTTTCTTT.

This chain connects TRBV4-3 to TRBJ1-2; a weak D match, TRBD1 (6 bases). The germline CDR1 and CDR2 sequences are LGHNA and YSLEER. The CDR3 totals 15 residues. Deletions cut 1 base from V and 3 bases from J, with 12 bases between. The CDR3 loop reads CASSQAEQGYYGYTF. The CDR3 coding sequence is TGCGCCAGCAGCCAAGCTGAACAGGGATACTATGGCTACACCTTC.

This clonotype was detected a few times. V gene TRBV28 combines with J gene TRBJ2-5; 9 positions match TRBD2. V was clipped by 6 bases and J by 5 bases; unmatched bases: 16. Germline assignment: CDR1 MDHEN and CDR2 SYDVKM. The CDR3 spans 17 residues. The CDR3 loop reads CASSSFVGGGALETQYF. The CDR3 DNA reads as TGTGCCAGCAGCAGTTTCGTCGGCGGGGGGGCCTTGGAGACCCAGTACTTC. Full variable domain (missing parts from reference TRBV28 and TRBJ2-5): DVKVTQSSRYLVKRTGEKVFLECVQDMDHENMFWYRQDPGLGLRLIYFSYDVKMKEKGDIPEGYSVSREKKERFSLILESASTNQTSMYLCASSSFVGGGALETQYFGPGTRLLVL.

The chain carries TRBV29-1 and TRBJ1-1; D is perhaps TRBD1 (6 bases). Germline CDR1 is SQVTM and CDR2 is ANQGSEA. The CDR3 length is 11 residues. Trimming stripped 8 bases from V and 5 bases from J, with 12 bases between. CDR3 bases: TGCAGCAGCAAGACAGGAACTGAAGCTTTCTTT. Its protein product is CSSKTGTEAFF.

This clonotype was detected ten times or more. The gene calls are TRBV29-1 and TRBJ2-3; 11 bases fit TRBD2. Germline-derived CDR1 and CDR2 are SQVTM and ANQGSEA. V trimming: 3 bases; J trimming: 8 bases; junction bases outside the gene matches: 4. The CDR3 consists of 13 residues. CDR3 loop: CSVDSGGAGTQYF. CDR3 DNA sequence: TGCAGCGTTGATAGCGGGGGGGCCGGTACGCAGTATTTT.

This clonotype was recorded a few times. V usage is TRBV10-2 and J usage is TRBJ2-3, with D perhaps matching TRBD1 or TRBD2 (5 bases each). Germline CDR1 reads WSHSY; CDR2 reads SAAADI. Trimming removed 0 bases at V and 3 bases at J, with 7 bases between. This CDR3 is 14 amino acids long. For the CDR3, the DNA is TGCGCCAGCAGTGAGTCGAGGGGTACAGATACGCAGTATTTT. Its protein product is CASSESRGTDTQYF.

This clonotype was picked up a small number of times. The V gene is TRBV5-1, the J gene TRBJ2-7, with D possibly being TRBD1 (5 bases). Germline V gene sequence: CDR1 SGHRS, CDR2 YFSETQ. This CDR3 comprises 14 residues. With 0 bases removed from V and 2 bases from J, the gap between germline ends came to 9 bases. CDR3 DNA sequence: TGCGCCAGCAGCTTGGATCCAGGGCCCTACGAGCAGTACTTC. Translated, it gives CASSLDPGPYEQYF.

The CDR3 loop is CSAVSGGQETQYF. As DNA, the CDR3 is TGCAGTGCCGTCTCGGGGGGCCAGGAGACCCAGTACTTC. V usage is TRBV20-1 and J usage is TRBJ2-5; perhaps TRBD2 as D (7 bases). Looked up from germline, CDR1 is DFQATT and CDR2 is SNEGSKA (reference sequence). The length of the CDR3 is 13 residues. V was cut by 6 bases and J by 5 bases, with 16 bases left in between.